Detailed here is one TCR beta chain. Antigen unknown. The germline gives CDR1 DFQATT, CDR2 SNEGSKA (reference sequence). CDR3 length: 13 amino acids. Between the trimmed V and J ends, which lost 5 bases and 4 bases, there was a span of 9 bases. TCRdb fed the RT-PCR reads into MiXCR, producing one record per CDR3 protein. Among under 850,000 distinct CDR3 sequences, roughly 18% were seen once, and the ten largest hold approximately 10%. This sample stems from a study of response to subunit inactivated influenza vaccine. Broader study findings: Seasonal influenza vaccination, on each occasion, was suggested by the authors to recruit few new T cells.

The sequences come from PBMCs from blood, collected around 5 days after vaccination. The sequence derives from a man aged 50-59 years who received an inactivated influenza vaccine. This sequence joins TRBV20-1 and TRBJ1-6; D perhaps matches TRBD1 (5 bases). DNA for the CDR3: TGCAGTGCTCGGACAAATTATAATTCACCCCTCCACTTT. Amino acids: CSARTNYNSPLHF.